This T cell receptor beta chain derives from a study of beta chain features in type 1 diabetes. General observations from the study: Moderate yet significant TCRB CDR3 shortening was seen in Type 1 diabetes patients in all four CD4+ subsets. Here, the possible influence of HLA type (on TCRB rearrangement) remained unresolved.

CDR1 and CDR2 from the germline V gene are SGHAT and FQNNGV. The ends lost 4 bases at V and 7 bases at J; junction bases unmatched: 6. The CDR3 has 14 amino acids. Points on this clone: Antigen specificity is unknown.

The investigators reverse transcribed all of the isolated RNA, so they sequenced expressed TCRB transcripts. Repertoires were generated with immunoSEQ multiplex PCR, while TCRdb's copy carries only in-frame clones and drops some. Seen here are some 240,000 clones, 16% observed once, and the top ten hold more than 0.075%. The specimen was naive CD4+ T cells from blood. The gene calls are TRBV11-2 and TRBJ2-4, with 8 bases matching TRBD1. The TCR comes from a man under 40 with type 1 diabetes. CDR3 in amino acids: CASSSTTGENIQYF. The CDR3 nucleotides read TGTGCCAGCAGCTCCACGACAGGGGAGAACATTCAGTACTTC.